The rows below give T cell receptor beta chains drawn from one sample of a study of sequential checkpoint blockade in melanoma. Clones were sequenced by immunoSEQ multiplex PCR, and TCRdb holds only the in-frame ones, with some missing. The sample yields under 50,000 clones, 70% to 90% seen once. The material was CD8+ T cells sorted from blood (inferred from file names), obtained from a patient given nivolumab and ipilimumab in sequence. These receptors originate from a human donor with melanoma. The CDR3 runs from the conserved cysteine through the conserved F or W. A D gene is named only where the DNA matches it firmly. Part of the rows lack a size; the others show once, few, many or a class for expanded clones.

15	TRBV6-5	NA	TRBD1	TRBJ2-7	CASSYSGQGSYEQYF	TGTGCCAGCAGTTACTCGGGACAGGGTTCCTACGAGCAGTACTTC
15	TRBV27	once	TRBD2	TRBJ2-7	CASSSEGLAFNEQYF	TGTGCCAGCAGTTCCGAGGGACTAGCGTTTAACGAGCAGTACTTC
12	TRBV30	once	NA	TRBJ2-1	CAWTPGVSEQFF	TGTGCCTGGACGCCAGGCGTATCTGAGCAGTTCTTC
15	TRBV5-1	once	TRBD2	TRBJ2-1	CASSLWGQGLDEQFF	TGCGCCAGCAGCTTGTGGGGTCAGGGACTAGATGAGCAGTTCTTC
17	TRBV25-1	NA	TRBD2	TRBJ2-1	CASSEYGGVHSYNEQFF	TGTGCCAGCAGTGAATATGGGGGGGTTCACTCCTACAATGAGCAGTTCTTC
15	TRBV27	once	NA	TRBJ2-3	CASSLSRAGTDTQYF	TGTGCCAGCAGTTTATCCAGGGCCGGCACAGATACGCAGTATTTT
18	TRBV6-1	NA	TRBD2	TRBJ2-6	CASSGGLAGVSGANVLTF	TGTGCCAGCAGTGGGGGACTAGCGGGAGTATCTGGGGCCAACGTCCTGACTTTC
14	TRBV27	NA	TRBD1	TRBJ2-7	CASSPDRVFYEQYF	TGTGCCAGCAGTCCTGACAGGGTTTTCTACGAGCAGTACTTC
16	TRBV4-1	NA	TRBD2	TRBJ2-1	CASSQEQREFHNEQFF	TGCGCCAGCAGCCAAGAGCAGCGGGAGTTCCACAATGAGCAGTTCTTC
14	TRBV4-1	NA	NA	TRBJ1-2	CASSQASGVRGYTF	TGCGCCAGCAGCCAAGCTTCAGGTGTCCGCGGCTACACCTTC
15	TRBV4-3	NA	NA	TRBJ1-2	CASSQDLGRTWGYTF	TGCGCCAGCAGCCAAGATCTCGGGAGGACCTGGGGCTACACCTTC